The rows below give T cell receptor beta chains drawn from one sample of a study of T cells in Graves' hyperthyroidism and ophthalmopathy. TCRdb independently ran MiXCR on the multiplex PCR reads; one entry per CDR3 protein. The sample consists of about 740,000 distinct CDR3 sequences, 12% to 15% of them appearing once. Source material: blood. These receptors came from a woman between 18 and 29 years old with Graves' hyperthyroidism. Each CDR3 is given with its conserved first and last residue. Each record gives: clone size, V gene, CDR3 length, D gene, J gene, CDR3 DNA, CDR3 protein. A D gene is named only where the DNA matches it firmly. Size is omitted from some rows. Given values are once, few, many or a class for expanded clones.

many	TRBV15	17	-	TRBJ1-2	TGTGCCACCAGCAGAGATCCCCGGGCTTCTAGCGTCTATGGCTACACCTTC	CATSRDPRASSVYGYTF
few	TRBV5-1	15	-	TRBJ2-7	TGCGCCAGCAGCTTGGCGCCGGCGCCATCCTACGAGCAGTACTTC	CASSLAPAPSYEQYF
many	TRBV4-1	13	-	TRBJ1-1	TGCGCCAGCAGCCAGACGAGTAACACTGAAGCTTTCTTT	CASSQTSNTEAFF
few	TRBV20-1	15	-	TRBJ1-4	TGCAGTGCTAGAGATCGGGGGGCGACTAACGAAAAACCGTTTTTT	CSARDRGATNEKPFF
few	TRBV24-1	14	-	TRBJ1-5	TGTGCCACCAGTGATACAGGTTCTAATCAGCCCCAGCATTTT	CATSDTGSNQPQHF
few	TRBV19	14	-	TRBJ1-4	TGTGCCAGTAGCCGGGACTTGGGCCTTGAAAAACTGTTTTTT	CASSRDLGLEKLFF
many	TRBV28	14	TRBD2	TRBJ2-1	TGTGCCAGCTTTAGCGGGACCCAATACAATGAGCAGTTCTTC	CASFSGTQYNEQFF
-	TRBV7-9	14	TRBD1	TRBJ2-1	TGTGCCAGCAGCTTAGGACAGGGGGGTCGGGAGCAGTTCTTC	CASSLGQGGREQFF
-	TRBV7-9	16	TRBD2	TRBJ2-1	TGTGCCAGCAGCCCTCTCGGGACTAGCGAAATCAATGAGCAGTTCTTC	CASSPLGTSEINEQFF
-	TRBV11-2	18	TRBD1	TRBJ2-1	TGTGCCAGCAGCCGAATACAGGGGGCCCGCCGCTCCTACAATGAGCAGTTCTTC	CASSRIQGARRSYNEQFF
many	TRBV11-2	21	TRBD2	TRBJ2-1	TGTGCCAGCAGCTTACTCCCGGGACGGGAGGGCCGATGGAGCTCCTACAATGAGCAGTTCTTC	CASSLLPGREGRWSSYNEQFF
-	TRBV5-1	20	-	TRBJ2-6	TGCGCCAGCAGCTTGTACGGGGCGGGGCAGCCAGGCTCTGGGGCCAACGTCCTGACTTTC	CASSLYGAGQPGSGANVLTF
many	TRBV30	17	TRBD1	TRBJ1-5	TGTGCCTGGAGTCCCCAGGCCAGGGGGGTAAGCAATCAGCCCCAGCATTTT	CAWSPQARGVSNQPQHF
many	TRBV7-9	14	-	TRBJ1-2	TGTGCCAGCAGCTGGACCGGGACCGAGTATGGCTACACCTTC	CASSWTGTEYGYTF
many	TRBV28	14	-	TRBJ2-3	TGTGCCAGCAGTTTGTCGGTCCCGCGGGATACGCAGTATTTT	CASSLSVPRDTQYF
-	TRBV12-3/TRBV12-4	17	-	TRBJ2-1	TGTGCCAGCAGCCAACCCAAGGGGACAAGCTCCTACAATGAGCAGTTCTTC	CASSQPKGTSSYNEQFF
few	TRBV19	15	-	TRBJ2-1	TGTGCCAGTAGTATAACGGTGGACTCCTACAATGAGCAGTTCTTC	CASSITVDSYNEQFF
many	TRBV20-1	14	-	TRBJ2-3	TGCAGTGCTAGAGACGGGAGAGGTAGAGATACGCAGTATTTT	CSARDGRGRDTQYF
many	TRBV28	16	-	TRBJ2-1	TGTGCCAGCAGTTTATGGATACGGACGTCCTACAATGAGCAGTTCTTC	CASSLWIRTSYNEQFF
-	TRBV28	15	-	TRBJ1-5	TGTGCCAGCAAGTATTTTCGGTATAGCAATCAGCCCCAGCATTTT	CASKYFRYSNQPQHF
-	TRBV20-1	12	-	TRBJ1-1	TGCAGTGCATGGGGGCGGAACACTGAAGCTTTCTTT	CSAWGRNTEAFF
few	TRBV7-9	18	-	TRBJ1-3	TGTGCCAGCAGCTCTATTCTTAAATCGGACAGCTCTGGAAACACCATATATTTT	CASSSILKSDSSGNTIYF
-	TRBV20-1	15	-	TRBJ1-3	TGCAGTGCTAGAGATCTTGGCAGCTCTGGAAACACCATATATTTT	CSARDLGSSGNTIYF